One T cell receptor beta chain is described in this entry. In its sample, this clonotype was seen a few times. Its cognate antigen has yet to be identified. Base qualities are not at hand, and no much larger clone is one base apart. This sample is drawn from a study of T cells in Graves' hyperthyroidism and ophthalmopathy (dated by TCRdb to about 2019). About the investigation overall: Peripheral blood was collected at initial diagnosis, before any treatment. For training and testing, the 80 to 100 patients in the discovery cohort were randomly divided in a 7:3 ratio. TCR Vbeta CDR3 sequencing of roughly 140 peripheral blood samples (over 40 ophthalmopathy, approximately 80 hyperthyroidism and roughly 17 progressor patients) is reported in the paper. After sampling, hyperthyroidism patients received methimazole starting at 30 mg daily, and ophthalmopathy patients received high-dose intravenous methylprednisolone. Whether ophthalmopathy could be predicted prospectively was tested in an independent validation cohort made up of 18 to 20 hyperthyroidism patients plus 17 patients who later progressed to ophthalmopathy. To identify distinguishing TCR V-J signatures, a discovery cohort of 100 patients was used, comprising 40 to 45 with Graves' ophthalmopathy and approximately 58 with stable Graves' hyperthyroidism. In addition, the study compared T-cell repertoires in thyroid tissue and in blood from about six Graves' hyperthyroidism patients.

What the study reported, not specific to this receptor: In validation, progression to ophthalmopathy was predicted by the model with 70% to 71% sensitivity and 72.22% specificity, a median of approximately 6.5 months before onset. Blood samples also contained most of the expanded thyroid clonotypes (frequency above 0.001), which suggests that blood repertoires may reflect thyroid immune responses. No statistical method was used to set the sample size in advance, and investigators knew the group allocation. A model built on a 13 V-J signature distinguished ophthalmopathy from stable hyperthyroidism, reaching 85% to 90% sensitivity and 81% to 83% specificity in cross-validation and 80%/75% in testing.

Measured from the cysteine to the phenylalanine, the CDR3 is 14 residues long. The kept DNA is CDR3 alone, 42 bases in frame from the first base. At the junction V is shortened by 9 bases and J by 7 bases; bases outside the gene matches: 14. The germline V gene provides CDR1 MNHNS and CDR2 SASEGT. Amplification of TCR beta CDR3 regions was carried out from RNA transcripts. The TCR CDR3 was subjected to a first round of RT-PCR using the HTBI primer set and the Qiagen OneStep RT-PCR kit. The libraries were constructed in a second round of multiplex PCR and then size-selected and purified. Paired-end sequencing of the libraries was performed with 100 bp reads on an Illumina HiSeq2000. The paper's data handling went like this. SOAPnuke was used to process the raw data, throwing out any read that contained adapters or uncalled bases, had a mean Phred below 15, or lacked an exact constant-primer or identifier match. COPE v1.2.5 was used to merge high-quality paired reads, and clonotypes were defined as unique nucleotide sequences. MiTCR v1.1 was used to align clonotypes to the IMGT TRBV, TRBD and TRBJ reference segments. Only V-J combinations with frequency above 0.0001, covering roughly 99% of repertoires, were analysed. A TCS score was defined as the ratio of F50 (clonal expansion) to E x V (chaos), with BLOSUM62-based TCRdist applied between CDR3 peptides within each V-J. Welch's t-statistics and random forest reduced 514 V-J features to fewer than 15, which were used in a naive Bayes classifier (R e1071). Using fastp at Q25 and MiXCR, TCRdb reprocessed the public reads and kept productive beta chains. Each CDR3 protein gets just one entry, which takes the most common genes and DNA from the rows behind it. The V and J calls follow TCRdb's processing rather than the paper's. The table for this sample lists some 340,000 distinct CDR3 sequences; roughly 13% of them were counted only once. The top ten clones comprise 34% of the sample.

In the ophthalmopathy patients, disease was moderately to severely active, with a Clinical Activity Score of 3 or more, a NOSPECS grade of 4 or more, and a duration of less than 3 months. Exclusion was applied to patients with uncontrolled infections, other autoimmune diseases, pregnancy or lactation. Diagnoses relied on clinical symptoms, serum thyroxine and TRAb, thyroid ultrasound and orbital computed tomography. PBMCs were separated from under 11 ml of fresh peripheral blood using Ficoll-Paque density gradient centrifugation. Total RNA was extracted with Trizol reagent, and quality was checked on an Agilent 2100 Bioanalyzer.

This clonotype originated in a middle-aged woman with Graves' ophthalmopathy. The rearrangement joined TRBV6-1 to TRBJ1-2; 7 bases in the junction line up with TRBD1. Sequencing used blood. The nucleotide sequence is TGTGCCAGTACCCCGGACAGGCGTGGGGGTGGCTACACCTTC. This yields the protein CASTPDRRGGGYTF.